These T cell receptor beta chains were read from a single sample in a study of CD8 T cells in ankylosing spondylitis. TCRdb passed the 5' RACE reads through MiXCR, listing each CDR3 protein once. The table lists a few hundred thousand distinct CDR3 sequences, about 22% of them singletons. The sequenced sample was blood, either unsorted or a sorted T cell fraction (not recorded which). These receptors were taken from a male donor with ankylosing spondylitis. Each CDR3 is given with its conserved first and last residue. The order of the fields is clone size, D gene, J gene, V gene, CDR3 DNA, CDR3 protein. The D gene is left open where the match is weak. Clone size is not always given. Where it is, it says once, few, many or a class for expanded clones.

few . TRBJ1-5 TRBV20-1 TGCAGTGCCCGTTCGGATAGCAATCAGCCCCAGCATTTT CSARSDSNQPQHF
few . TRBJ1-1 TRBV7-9 TGTGCCAGCAGCGAATGGACAGCAGGGGAAGCTTTCTTT CASSEWTAGEAFF
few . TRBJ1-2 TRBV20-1 TGCAGTGCCCCTCCGCCACACAGGGACGCGGTTGGCTACACCTTC CSAPPPHRDAVGYTF
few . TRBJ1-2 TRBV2 TGTGCCAGCAGGGGGGGACCGCCCTATGGCTACACCTTC CASRGGPPYGYTF
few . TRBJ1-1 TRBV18 TGTGCCAGCTCACCACCCCGCAGGCTGAACACTGAAGCTTTCTTT CASSPPRRLNTEAFF
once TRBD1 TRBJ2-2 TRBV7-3 TGTGCCAGCAGCTTAACGGGGACAGGGGACACCGGGGAGCTGTTTTTT CASSLTGTGDTGELFF
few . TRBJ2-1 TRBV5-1 TGCGCCAGCAGCTTTGGCGGTCTTACCTACAATGAGCAGTTCTTC CASSFGGLTYNEQFF
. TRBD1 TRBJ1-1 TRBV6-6 TGTGCCAGCAGCGGGACAGTTGAAGCTTTCTTT CASSGTVEAFF
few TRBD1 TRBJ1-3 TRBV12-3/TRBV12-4 TGTGCCAGCAGTTTAGGGACAGGGGTTTACGGAAACACCATATATTTT CASSLGTGVYGNTIYF
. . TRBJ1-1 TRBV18 TGTGCCAGCTCGGGTTTGGGCGTAGAAGCTTTCTTT CASSGLGVEAFF
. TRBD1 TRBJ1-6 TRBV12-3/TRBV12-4 TGTGCCAGCAGTTTCCAGACAGGGGCGGGATCACCCCTCCACTTT CASSFQTGAGSPLHF
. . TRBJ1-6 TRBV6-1 TGTGCCAGCAGTGAAGCGGTGGCTAATTCACCCCTCCACTTT CASSEAVANSPLHF
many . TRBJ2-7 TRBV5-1 TGCGCCAGCAGCTTAGATCAGGGGAACGAGCAGTACTTC CASSLDQGNEQYF
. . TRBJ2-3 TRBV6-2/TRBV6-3 TGTGCCAGCAGGACCTCCTTTAGGGGGGGCTCACGCACAGATACGCAGTATTTT CASRTSFRGGSRTDTQYF
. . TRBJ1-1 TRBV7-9 TGTGCCAGCAGCTTAAGCGGATATGAAGCTTTCTTT CASSLSGYEAFF
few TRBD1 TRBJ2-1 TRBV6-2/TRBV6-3 TGTGCCAGCAGTTACCCAACAGGTGGGACAGGGTCCCTCAGCTCCTACAATGAGCAGTTCTTC CASSYPTGGTGSLSSYNEQFF
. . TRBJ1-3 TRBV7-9 TGTGCCAGCAGCCGGGACGTCGCTGGAAACACCATATATTTT CASSRDVAGNTIYF
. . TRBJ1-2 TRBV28 TGTGCCAGCAGGGATCCGGGCCCTATCCCCTATGGCTACACCTTC CASRDPGPIPYGYTF
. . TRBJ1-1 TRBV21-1 TGTGCCAGCAGCAATCCATCCTCTTTTGAGAACACTGAAGCTTTCTTT CASSNPSSFENTEAFF
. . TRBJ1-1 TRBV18 TGTGCCAGCTCACGAATAGAGGGCTGGGACACTGAAGCTTTCTTT CASSRIEGWDTEAFF
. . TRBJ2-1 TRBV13 TGTGCCAGCAGCCGTGGGGGGATCTACAATGAGCAGTTCTTC CASSRGGIYNEQFF
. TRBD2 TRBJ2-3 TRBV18 TGTGCCAGCTCACCACCCGGGGGGACAGATACGCAGTATTTT CASSPPGGTDTQYF
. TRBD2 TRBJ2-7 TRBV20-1 TGCAGTGCTACTACTAGCGGGGGGTCCTACGAGCAGTACTTC CSATTSGGSYEQYF
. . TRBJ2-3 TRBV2 TGTGCCAGCAGTGCTGTTAGACGCACAGATACGCAGTATTTT CASSAVRRTDTQYF
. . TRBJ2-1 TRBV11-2 TGTGCCAGCAGCTTACACTCTCGGGACAATGAGCAGTTCTTC CASSLHSRDNEQFF
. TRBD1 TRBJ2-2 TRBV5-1 TGCGCCAGCAGCTTATCCGGACAGGGGGCGTCCACCGGGGAGCTGTTTTTT CASSLSGQGASTGELFF
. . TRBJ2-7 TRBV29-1 TGCAGCGTTGAGGGGGGATCAGACTACGAGCAGTACTTC CSVEGGSDYEQYF
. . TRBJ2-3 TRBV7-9 TGTGCCAGCAGCTTAGCAGCAGACCCCACAGATACGCAGTATTTT CASSLAADPTDTQYF
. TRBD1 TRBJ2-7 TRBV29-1 TGCAGCGTTACACGGGACAGCTCCTACGAGCAGTACTTC CSVTRDSSYEQYF
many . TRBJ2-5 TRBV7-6 TGTGCCAGCAGCTTGTGGGACCAAGAGACCCAGTACTTC CASSLWDQETQYF
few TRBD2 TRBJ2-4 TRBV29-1 TGCAGCGTTGAAAAAGCGGGAGGTGGGAAAAACATTCAGTACTTC CSVEKAGGGKNIQYF
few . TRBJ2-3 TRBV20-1 TGCAGTGCTAGCAAGGGCGGCACAGATACGCAGTATTTT CSASKGGTDTQYF
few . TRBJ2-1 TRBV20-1 TGCAGTGCTAGGATAAGTGGGGCCAAGGGCTCTGAGCAGTTCTTC CSARISGAKGSEQFF
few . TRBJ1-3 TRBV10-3 TGTGCCATCAGTGAGTTGATCATCGGAAACACCATATATTTT CAISELIIGNTIYF
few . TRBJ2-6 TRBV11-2 TGTGCCAGCAGCTTAGTTGGCAGGGAAATCTCTGGGGCCAACGTCCTGACTTTC CASSLVGREISGANVLTF
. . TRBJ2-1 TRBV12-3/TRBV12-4 TGTGCCAGCAGTTCACTGCGTGTCAATGAGCAGTTCTTC CASSSLRVNEQFF
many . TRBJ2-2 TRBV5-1 TGCGCCAGCAGCGCGGTACACAGTACCGGGGAGCTGTTTTTT CASSAVHSTGELFF
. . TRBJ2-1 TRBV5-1 TGCGCCAGCAGCCCTCGTCAGGCGGGATTCTACAATGAGCAGTTCTTC CASSPRQAGFYNEQFF
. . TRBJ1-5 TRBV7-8 TGTGCCAGCAGCTTAGTGGCTTTTAGGGATCAGCCCCAGCATTTT CASSLVAFRDQPQHF
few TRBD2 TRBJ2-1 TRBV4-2 TGTGCCAGCAGCCAAGAATTAGCGGGATACAATGAGCAGTTCTTC CASSQELAGYNEQFF
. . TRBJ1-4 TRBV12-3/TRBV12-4 TGTGCCAGCAGACCAGACTCAACTAATGAAAAACTGTTTTTT CASRPDSTNEKLFF
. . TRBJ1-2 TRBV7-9 TGTGCCAGCAGCTTAGTTGGGGGCGCGAACTATGGCTACACCTTC CASSLVGGANYGYTF
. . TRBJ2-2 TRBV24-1 TGTGCCACCAGTGATTTGAATGAACACCCCGTTTCGAACACCGGGGAGCTGTTTTTT CATSDLNEHPVSNTGELFF
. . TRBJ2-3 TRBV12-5 TGTGCTAGTGTTCCCAGCTCGGGCGCAGATACGCAGTATTTT CASVPSSGADTQYF
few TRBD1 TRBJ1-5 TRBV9 TGTGCCAGCAGCCGGGACAGGGATAATCAGCCCCAGCATTTT CASSRDRDNQPQHF
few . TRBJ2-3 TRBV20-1 TGCAGTGTTCGGACCTCCACAGATACGCAGTATTTT CSVRTSTDTQYF
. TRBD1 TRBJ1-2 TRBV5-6 TGTGCCAGCAGCTTGTTTAGGGGGCGCCTCTATGGCTACACCTTC CASSLFRGRLYGYTF
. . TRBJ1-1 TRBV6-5 TGTGCCAGCTTCCGAAGCGGGGCTGAAGCTTTCTTT CASFRSGAEAFF
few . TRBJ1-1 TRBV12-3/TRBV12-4 TGTGCCAGCAGTCACAACCGGAACACTGAAGCTTTCTTT CASSHNRNTEAFF
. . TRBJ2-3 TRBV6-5 TGTGCCAGCAGTTCCCCCGGGACCCCGAGGTCAGATACGCAGTATTTT CASSSPGTPRSDTQYF
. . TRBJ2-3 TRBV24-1 TGTGCCGCACAAGCGGCTAGCACAGATACGCAGTATTTT CAAQAASTDTQYF
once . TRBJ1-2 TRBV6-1 TGTGCCAGCAGTCCTCCGGGGGGAGGTGGCTACACCTTC CASSPPGGGGYTF